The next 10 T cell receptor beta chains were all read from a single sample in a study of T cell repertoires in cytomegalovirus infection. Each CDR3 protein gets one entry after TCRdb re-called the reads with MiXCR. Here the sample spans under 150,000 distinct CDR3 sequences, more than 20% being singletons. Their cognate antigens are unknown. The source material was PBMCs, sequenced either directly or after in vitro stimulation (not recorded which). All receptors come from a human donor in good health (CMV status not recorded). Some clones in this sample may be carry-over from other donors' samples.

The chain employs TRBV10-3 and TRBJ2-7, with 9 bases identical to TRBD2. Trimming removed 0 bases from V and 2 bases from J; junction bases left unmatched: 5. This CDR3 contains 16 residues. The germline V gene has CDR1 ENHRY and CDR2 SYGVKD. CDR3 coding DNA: TGTGCCATCAGTGAGTCTGGGCGGGAGGGCCCCTACGAGCAGTACGTC. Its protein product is CAISESGREGPYEQYV.

CDR3 in amino acids: CASSLDGFYNEQFF. The CDR3 nucleotides are TGTGCCAGCAGCTTAGATGGTTTCTACAATGAGCAGTTCTTC. The chain combines TRBV7-6 with TRBJ2-1; D gene uncertain. Germline V gene data show CDR1 as SGHVS and CDR2 as FNYEAQ. The CDR3 runs to 14 residues. V lost 1 base and J lost 3, with 7 bases in between. Using reference TRBV7-6 and TRBJ2-1 for the parts outside the CDR3, the full variable domain is GAGVSQSPRYKVTKRGQDVALRCDPISGHVSLYWYRQALGQGPEFLTYFNYEAQQDKSGLPNDRFSAERPEGSISTLTIQRTEQRDSAMYRCASSLDGFYNEQFFGPGTRLTVL.

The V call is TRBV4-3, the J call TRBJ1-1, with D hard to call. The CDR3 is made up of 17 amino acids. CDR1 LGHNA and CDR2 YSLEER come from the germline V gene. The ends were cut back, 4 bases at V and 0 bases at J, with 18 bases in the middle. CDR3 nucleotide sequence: TGCGCCAGCAGCCGACGATTACTCGGTGACATGAACACTGAAGCTTTCTTT. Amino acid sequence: CASSRRLLGDMNTEAFF.

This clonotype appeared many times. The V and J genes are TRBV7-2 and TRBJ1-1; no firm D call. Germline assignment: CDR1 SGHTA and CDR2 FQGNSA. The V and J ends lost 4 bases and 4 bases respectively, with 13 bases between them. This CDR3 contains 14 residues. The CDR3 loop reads CASSSTVGVTEAFF. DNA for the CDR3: TGTGCCAGCAGCTCGACGGTTGGGGTCACTGAAGCTTTCTTT.

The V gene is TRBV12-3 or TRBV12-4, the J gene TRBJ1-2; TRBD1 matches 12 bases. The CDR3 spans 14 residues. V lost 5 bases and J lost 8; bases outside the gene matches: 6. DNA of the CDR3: TGTGCCAGCAGTCTCACCGGGACAGGGGGCGGCTACACCTTC. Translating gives CASSLTGTGGGYTF.

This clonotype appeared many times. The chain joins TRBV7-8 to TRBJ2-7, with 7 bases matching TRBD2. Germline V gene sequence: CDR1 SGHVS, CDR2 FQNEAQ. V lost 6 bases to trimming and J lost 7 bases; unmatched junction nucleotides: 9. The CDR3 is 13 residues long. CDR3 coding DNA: TGTGCCAGCAGGCCCGGGACTAAGTATGAGCAGTACTTC. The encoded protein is CASRPGTKYEQYF.

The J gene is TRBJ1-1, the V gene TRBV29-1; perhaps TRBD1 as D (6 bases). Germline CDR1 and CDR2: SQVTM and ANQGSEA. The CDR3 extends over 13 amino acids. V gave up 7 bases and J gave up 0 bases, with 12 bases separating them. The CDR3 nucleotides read TGCAGCGGTGGGGGCCAGATGAACACTGAAGCTTTCTTT. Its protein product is CSGGGQMNTEAFF.

CDR3 in amino acids: CSATAALGRDTEAFF. The DNA for the CDR3 is TGCAGTGCGACGGCCGCATTGGGACGGGACACTGAAGCTTTCTTT. The chain combines TRBV20-1 with TRBJ1-1; the D gene is possibly TRBD1 (5 bases). Per the germline V gene, CDR1 is DFQATT and CDR2 is SNEGSKA (reference sequence). The V end was cut by 6 bases, the J end by 3 bases, with 20 bases between. The CDR3 runs to 15 residues.

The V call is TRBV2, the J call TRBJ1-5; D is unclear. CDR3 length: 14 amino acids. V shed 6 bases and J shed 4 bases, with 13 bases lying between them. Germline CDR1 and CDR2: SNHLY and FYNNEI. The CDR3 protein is CASREDRPNQPQHF. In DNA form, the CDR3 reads TGTGCCAGCAGGGAGGACCGCCCGAATCAGCCCCAGCATTTT.

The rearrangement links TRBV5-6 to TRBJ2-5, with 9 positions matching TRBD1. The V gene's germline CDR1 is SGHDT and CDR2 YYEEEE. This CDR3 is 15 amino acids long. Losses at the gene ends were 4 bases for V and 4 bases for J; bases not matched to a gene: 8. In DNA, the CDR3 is TGTGCCAGCAGCATACCGGGACAGGGCTCAGAGACCCAGTACTTC. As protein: CASSIPGQGSETQYF.